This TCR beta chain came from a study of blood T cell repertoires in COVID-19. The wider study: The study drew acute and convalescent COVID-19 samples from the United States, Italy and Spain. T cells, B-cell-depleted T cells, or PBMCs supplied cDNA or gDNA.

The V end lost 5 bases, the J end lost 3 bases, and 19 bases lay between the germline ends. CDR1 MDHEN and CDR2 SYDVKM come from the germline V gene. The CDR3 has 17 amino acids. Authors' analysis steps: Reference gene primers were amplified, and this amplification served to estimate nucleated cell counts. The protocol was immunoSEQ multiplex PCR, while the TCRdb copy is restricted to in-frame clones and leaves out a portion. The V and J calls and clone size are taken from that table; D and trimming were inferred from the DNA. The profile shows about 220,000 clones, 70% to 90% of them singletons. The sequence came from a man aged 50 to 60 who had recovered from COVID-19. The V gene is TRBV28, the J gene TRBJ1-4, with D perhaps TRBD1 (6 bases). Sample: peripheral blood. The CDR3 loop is CASSQRGRGQPNEKLFF. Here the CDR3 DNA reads TGTGCCAGCAGTCAACGAGGGAGGGGACAACCTAATGAAAAACTGTTTTTT. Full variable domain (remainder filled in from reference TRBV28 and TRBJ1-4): DVKVTQSSRYLVKRTGEKVFLECVQDMDHENMFWYRQDPGLGLRLIYFSYDVKMKEKGDIPEGYSVSREKKERFSLILESASTNQTSMYLCASSQRGRGQPNEKLFFGSGTQLSVL.